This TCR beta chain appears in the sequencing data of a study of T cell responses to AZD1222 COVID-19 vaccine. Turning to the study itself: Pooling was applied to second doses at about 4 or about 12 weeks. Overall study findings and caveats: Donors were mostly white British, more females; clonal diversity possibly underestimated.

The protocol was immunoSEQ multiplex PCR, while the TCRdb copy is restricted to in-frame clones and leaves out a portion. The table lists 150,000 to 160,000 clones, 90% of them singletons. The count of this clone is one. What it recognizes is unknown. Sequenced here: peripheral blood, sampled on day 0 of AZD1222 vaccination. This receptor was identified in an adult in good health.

The CDR3 loop reads CASSRITGRTEAFF. The CDR3 nucleotides are TGCGCCAGCAGCCGCATCACAGGGAGGACTGAAGCTTTCTTT. The rearrangement joins TRBV5-1 to TRBJ1-1; possible D gene TRBD1, 6 bases. Trimming shortened V by 4 bases and J by 5 bases, and 15 bases separated the two germline ends. The germline gives CDR1 SGHRS, CDR2 YFSETQ. CDR3 size: 14 residues.